The TCR beta chain under discussion was sequenced for a study of blood T cell repertoires in COVID-19 (dated by TCRdb to 2018 to 2021). At the level of the whole study: The collaborator samples originated in the United States, Italy and Spain and spanned the acute and convalescent phases of COVID-19. The material from the prospective study consisted of cDNA or gDNA derived from T cells, B-cell-depleted T cells, or PBMCs. Subjects who had been exposed to COVID-19, were actively infected with it, or had recovered from it provided the deeply sampled blood TCRbeta repertoires that made up the dataset. A freely available public database, intended as a resource for researchers studying the immune response to SARS-CoV-2, is where the repertoires were released. The samples were drawn from two sources: the first 160 participants of the ongoing ImmuneRACE study, and 1,254 subjects contributed by 6 global collaborators. The sample metadata nearly always contained a de-identified subject ID, COVID-19 status, age in years and sex. Where available, HLA class I and class II types were taken from metadata supplied by the sample provider and were not determined by assay-based typing. Broader findings and caveats from the paper: The quantity of clinical and demographic metadata differed by source and by participant and was supplied without curation.

This clone was recorded a few times. Its antigen is not yet known. Base qualities are not at hand, and no much larger clone is one base apart. In Seattle, one collaborating source enrolled patients while the infection was active and tracked those patients longitudinally over the course of disease. Collaborating institutions collected whole blood in K2EDTA tubes following their own protocols. For TCRbeta analysis, collaborators shipped samples in one of three forms: frozen whole blood, isolated PBMCs, or DNA extracted from either of those sample types. The CDR3 covers 14 residues, taking in both the cysteine and the phenylalanine. Only CDR3 DNA remains: 42 bases, in frame from the first base. The V and J ends are trimmed by 8 bases and 3 bases, leaving 11 bases between them. The germline V gene supplies CDR1 KGHSH and CDR2 LQKENI. TCRbeta CDR3 regions were amplified from genomic DNA by means of the immunoSEQ Assay, a bias-controlled multiplex PCR. The study's own analysis went as follows. The number of nucleated cells in each sample was estimated from the amplification of reference gene primers within the assay. To quantify the absolute abundance of each unique TCRbeta CDR3 rearrangement, sequence reads were collapsed and filtered. For each sample, productive Simpson clonality was calculated as the square root of Simpson's diversity index across productive rearrangements. Here the immuneACCESS table is served through TCRdb, limited to in-frame sequences with V and J called. Missing clones are a known gap in these copies; in checked studies unresolved V genes cover under half, and the rest lacks a known reason. Clone size and V and J calls were adopted from that table, with D and trimming inferred from the DNA. Within this sample are some 100,000 clones, with over 65% of them counted one time only. 3% to 4.5% of the sample is taken by the ten largest.

The sequence was collected from a man in his 70s with COVID-19, enrolled during active disease. The sequence joins TRBV18 to TRBJ2-6, with no reliable assignment of the D segment. Sequenced input: peripheral blood. The CDR3 reads as follows: CASPTSYGANVLTF. The DNA sequence is given as TGTGCCAGCCCTACCTCCTATGGGGCCAACGTCCTGACTTTC.